These T cell receptor beta chains were read from a single sample in a study of CD8 T cells in ankylosing spondylitis. MiXCR was run by TCRdb on the 5' RACE reads, yielding one entry per CDR3 protein. The data show hundreds of thousands of distinct CDR3 sequences, 10% to 13% seen once. Source material: blood, either unsorted or a sorted T cell fraction (not recorded which). These receptors were taken from a male donor with ankylosing spondylitis or in good health (not recorded which). Each CDR3 is given with its conserved first and last residue. A D gene is named only where the DNA matches it firmly. Only some rows state a clone size, as once, few, many or a class for expanded clones.

>-|TRBJ1-3|TRBV18|few
TGTGCCAGCTCACCCGACAGTGACGGAAACACCATATATTTT
CASSPDSDGNTIYF
>TRBD1|TRBJ2-6|TRBV7-3|few
TGTGCCAGCAGCAAAGACAGGGGGCCTGGGGCCAACGTCCTGACTTTC
CASSKDRGPGANVLTF
>-|TRBJ2-7|TRBV7-6|few
TGTGCCAGCAGCTTAGTCTCGGACGCAGTCTCCTACGAGCAGTACTTC
CASSLVSDAVSYEQYF
>TRBD1|TRBJ2-1|TRBV4-1|-
TGCGCCAGCAGCGGCTACCGGGACAGGATCAATGAGCAGTTCTTC
CASSGYRDRINEQFF
>-|TRBJ2-4|TRBV3-1|-
TGTGCCAGCAGCCAAGAGACTAAAAACATTCAGTACTTC
CASSQETKNIQYF
>TRBD1|TRBJ1-4|TRBV11-1|few
TGTGCCAGCAGCTTAGGCCGGCAGGGGGTGAAGGGCAATGAAAAACTGTTTTTT
CASSLGRQGVKGNEKLFF
>-|TRBJ2-7|TRBV5-6|-
TGTGCCAGCAGCAAGGACGCGGTGGCGGCCGAGCAGTACTTC
CASSKDAVAAEQYF
>-|TRBJ2-5|TRBV29-1|few
TGCAGCGGAGCCAGGGGTGAGACCCAGTACTTC
CSGARGETQYF
>TRBD2|TRBJ2-7|TRBV4-1|-
TGCGCCAGCAGCGATCCGGGACTAGCTTTAAACAGATCCTACGAGCAGTACTTC
CASSDPGLALNRSYEQYF
>-|TRBJ1-4|TRBV6-1|many
TGTGCCAGCAGTGAAGCGCTACAGGCTGGTGTTGAAAAACTGTTTTTT
CASSEALQAGVEKLFF
>-|TRBJ1-5|TRBV18|many
TGTGCCAGCTCACCAATGGGCTCGAGCAATCAGCCCCAGCATTTT
CASSPMGSSNQPQHF
>TRBD1|TRBJ1-3|TRBV29-1|-
TGCAGCGTGGGACAGGGGACTGGAAACACCATATATTTT
CSVGQGTGNTIYF
>-|TRBJ2-7|TRBV5-4|-
TGTGCCAGCAGCCGTGGCCTGACAGATAGCCTAAGCTCCTACGAGCAGTACTTC
CASSRGLTDSLSSYEQYF
>TRBD1|TRBJ2-3|TRBV3-1|few
TGTGCCAGCAGCCAAGAGAGAGGGGGCGGTTATACGCAGTATTTT
CASSQERGGGYTQYF
>-|TRBJ2-5|TRBV11-2|many
TGTGCCAGCAGCTTGTTTCCCGCCAGAAGAGAGACCCAGTACTTC
CASSLFPARRETQYF
>-|TRBJ1-3|TRBV28|few
TGTGCCAGCAGGGAAGTACACGGAAACACCATATATTTT
CASREVHGNTIYF
>-|TRBJ2-5|TRBV7-3|many
TGTGCCAGCAGCCGTGGACGGTCCTACCAAGAGACCCAGTACTTC
CASSRGRSYQETQYF
>-|TRBJ2-5|TRBV20-1|-
TGCAGTGTTCCCGACGTAGGAGACGCCCAGTACTTC
CSVPDVGDAQYF
>-|TRBJ2-7|TRBV9|-
TGTGCCAGCAGCGCCCACGGCGAGCAGTACTTC
CASSAHGEQYF
>-|TRBJ2-2|TRBV20-1|few
TGCAGTGCCCAACAGGGAATCGGGGAGCTGTTTTTT
CSAQQGIGELFF
>-|TRBJ2-7|TRBV5-1|many
TGCGCCAGCAGCCCCGGGACGGCTCAACAAAGGATATACGAGCAGTACTTC
CASSPGTAQQRIYEQYF
>-|TRBJ1-2|TRBV20-1|few
TGCAGTGCTAGACGAACAGGGTCAAGTTTCTATGGCTACACCTTC
CSARRTGSSFYGYTF
>-|TRBJ1-1|TRBV7-3|few
TGTGCCAGCAGCCCCCACGGTCCGATGAACACTGAAGCTTTCTTT
CASSPHGPMNTEAFF
>-|TRBJ2-2|TRBV6-5|-
TGTGCCAGCAGTTCGGCCCCGGCGAACACCGGGGAGCTGTTTTTT
CASSSAPANTGELFF
>-|TRBJ2-3|TRBV5-5|few
TGTGCCAGCAGCTTCGAAGATACGCAGTATTTT
CASSFEDTQYF
>TRBD1|TRBJ2-1|TRBV7-9|many
TGTGCCAGCAGCTCGGGACAGACCTACAATGAGCAGTTCTTC
CASSSGQTYNEQFF
>TRBD1|TRBJ2-4|TRBV3-1|few
TGTGCCAGCAGCCAAGTCGACAGGGGACAGTACTTC
CASSQVDRGQYF
>-|TRBJ2-5|TRBV7-6|many
TGTGCCAGCAGCTTAGACGCGGGGATAACTCAAGAGACCCAGTACTTC
CASSLDAGITQETQYF
>TRBD1|TRBJ1-4|TRBV30|few
TGTGCCTGGAACAGGGGCTTCGAAAAACTGTTTTTT
CAWNRGFEKLFF
>TRBD1|TRBJ2-7|TRBV28|many
TGTGCCAGCAGTCTCAGGACAGGGTTAAGCGAGCAGTACTTC
CASSLRTGLSEQYF
>-|TRBJ2-7|TRBV7-2|few
TGTGCCAGCAGCATGGACAGCCACGAGCAGTACTTC
CASSMDSHEQYF
>-|TRBJ2-7|TRBV5-1|few
TGCGCCAGCAACAATGGGGAGGGGGCCAACGAGCAGTACTTC
CASNNGEGANEQYF